A selection of T cell receptor beta chains follows, all from one sample in a study of cytomegalovirus exposure and HLA in healthy donors. Sequencing was performed with immunoSEQ multiplex PCR; in TCRdb, only in-frame clones are kept and a portion is missing. This table lists around 50,000 clones. Sequencing used PBMCs. Every receptor here comes from a woman between 45 and 65 years old in good health and CMV-seropositive. The CDR3 runs from the conserved cysteine through the conserved F or W. Fields, in order: J gene, V gene, D gene, CDR3 protein, CDR3 DNA. The D gene is left open where the match is weak.

j_call: TRBJ2-7; v_call: TRBV12-5; d_call: TRBD1; cdr3_aa: CASGPGQGNHEQYF; cdr3_nt: TGTGCTAGTGGCCCGGGACAGGGGAACCACGAGCAGTACTTC
j_call: TRBJ2-3; v_call: TRBV7-3; d_call: TRBD2; cdr3_aa: CASSSGIAGSTDTQYF; cdr3_nt: TGTGCCAGCAGCTCCGGAATAGCGGGGAGCACAGATACGCAGTATTTT
j_call: TRBJ2-2; v_call: TRBV28; d_call: NA; cdr3_aa: CASSLINTGELFF; cdr3_nt: TGTGCCAGCAGCCTAATTAACACCGGGGAGCTGTTTTTT
j_call: TRBJ2-1; v_call: TRBV4-1; d_call: TRBD2; cdr3_aa: CASSRSGGLDNEQFF; cdr3_nt: TGCGCCAGCAGCCGGAGCGGGGGACTCGACAATGAGCAGTTCTTC
j_call: TRBJ2-3; v_call: TRBV2; d_call: NA; cdr3_aa: CASRRLSSTDTQYF; cdr3_nt: TGTGCCAGTCGGCGACTATCCTCCACAGATACGCAGTATTTT
j_call: TRBJ1-2; v_call: TRBV11-2; d_call: TRBD1; cdr3_aa: CASRYSGTGSYGYTF; cdr3_nt: TGTGCCAGCAGGTATTCCGGGACAGGGTCCTATGGCTACACCTTC
j_call: TRBJ2-2; v_call: TRBV4-2; d_call: NA; cdr3_aa: CASTDRAGVPGELFF; cdr3_nt: TGTGCCAGCACCGACCGAGCCGGGGTCCCCGGGGAGCTGTTTTTT
j_call: TRBJ1-3; v_call: TRBV7-9; d_call: NA; cdr3_aa: CASSSTGSDSYSGNTIYF; cdr3_nt: TGTGCCAGCAGCTCGACGGGCTCCGACAGTTACTCTGGAAACACCATATATTTT
j_call: TRBJ2-3; v_call: TRBV7-3; d_call: TRBD2; cdr3_aa: CASSVSGGEDTQYF; cdr3_nt: TGTGCCAGCAGCGTTAGCGGGGGGGAGGATACGCAGTATTTT
j_call: TRBJ1-2; v_call: TRBV6-5; d_call: NA; cdr3_aa: CASSYSTGNYGYTF; cdr3_nt: TGTGCCAGCAGTTACTCAACGGGTAACTATGGCTACACCTTC
j_call: TRBJ1-4; v_call: TRBV30; d_call: NA; cdr3_aa: CAWSRNNNEKLFF; cdr3_nt: TGTGCCTGGAGTCGTAACAACAATGAAAAACTGTTTTTT
j_call: TRBJ1-2; v_call: TRBV6-1; d_call: TRBD1; cdr3_aa: CASSGDRGYTF; cdr3_nt: TGTGCCAGCAGTGGGGACAGGGGCTACACCTTC
j_call: TRBJ2-5; v_call: TRBV30; d_call: TRBD1; cdr3_aa: CAWRGTGEETQYF; cdr3_nt: TGTGCCTGGAGAGGGACAGGGGAAGAGACCCAGTACTTC
j_call: TRBJ2-1; v_call: TRBV6-5; d_call: NA; cdr3_aa: CASRIDSTYNEQFF; cdr3_nt: TGTGCCAGCAGGATCGATTCTACCTACAATGAGCAGTTCTTC
j_call: TRBJ1-1; v_call: TRBV7-6; d_call: TRBD1; cdr3_aa: CASSPGQGNTEAFF; cdr3_nt: TGTGCCAGCAGCCCCGGACAGGGGAACACTGAAGCTTTCTTT
j_call: TRBJ2-7; v_call: TRBV15; d_call: NA; cdr3_aa: CATSSSEDRAGYEQYF; cdr3_nt: TGTGCCACCAGCTCAAGCGAAGACAGGGCGGGGTACGAGCAGTACTTC
j_call: TRBJ1-1; v_call: TRBV18; d_call: NA; cdr3_aa: CASSPPRVGMNTEAFF; cdr3_nt: TGTGCCAGCTCACCACCCAGGGTAGGAATGAACACTGAAGCTTTCTTT
j_call: TRBJ1-2; v_call: TRBV4-3; d_call: NA; cdr3_aa: CASSQDGRGWDGYTF; cdr3_nt: TGCGCCAGCAGCCAAGATGGGAGGGGATGGGATGGCTACACCTTC
j_call: TRBJ2-1; v_call: TRBV30; d_call: TRBD2; cdr3_aa: CAWSDGGTSGGAYNEQFF; cdr3_nt: TGTGCCTGGAGTGACGGGGGGACTAGCGGGGGGGCTTACAATGAGCAGTTCTTC
j_call: TRBJ2-7; v_call: TRBV7-6; d_call: NA; cdr3_aa: CASSSQGGYEQYF; cdr3_nt: TGTGCCAGCAGCTCCCAGGGGGGCTACGAGCAGTACTTC
j_call: TRBJ2-7; v_call: TRBV10-3; d_call: TRBD2; cdr3_aa: CATSSAGLAAYEQYF; cdr3_nt: TGTGCCACCTCATCGGCGGGACTAGCCGCCTACGAGCAGTACTTC
j_call: TRBJ1-1; v_call: TRBV19; d_call: NA; cdr3_aa: CASSIDRVGRNTEAFF; cdr3_nt: TGTGCCAGTAGTATAGACAGGGTCGGAAGGAACACTGAAGCTTTCTTT
j_call: TRBJ1-2; v_call: TRBV30; d_call: NA; cdr3_aa: CAWGLGGVDGYTF; cdr3_nt: TGTGCCTGGGGTCTCGGGGGGGTGGATGGCTACACCTTC
j_call: TRBJ2-2; v_call: TRBV5-1; d_call: NA; cdr3_aa: CASSLYANTGELFF; cdr3_nt: TGCGCCAGCAGCTTGTATGCGAACACCGGGGAGCTGTTTTTT
j_call: TRBJ2-4; v_call: TRBV6-5; d_call: NA; cdr3_aa: CASRREAKNIQYF; cdr3_nt: TGTGCCAGCCGCCGGGAGGCCAAAAACATTCAGTACTTC
j_call: TRBJ1-6; v_call: TRBV19; d_call: NA; cdr3_aa: CASNPGWDSPLHF; cdr3_nt: TGTGCCAGTAATCCAGGCTGGGATTCACCCCTCCACTTT
j_call: TRBJ1-3; v_call: TRBV30; d_call: NA; cdr3_aa: CAWSVLFGNTIYF; cdr3_nt: TGTGCCTGGAGTGTATTATTTGGAAACACCATATATTTT
j_call: TRBJ1-1; v_call: TRBV7-9; d_call: NA; cdr3_aa: CASTPAGSSNTEAFF; cdr3_nt: TGTGCCAGCACCCCTGCAGGGTCATCGAACACTGAAGCTTTCTTT
j_call: TRBJ1-2; v_call: TRBV7-2; d_call: NA; cdr3_aa: CASSLVGHNYGYTF; cdr3_nt: TGTGCCAGCAGCTTAGTTGGGCACAACTATGGCTACACCTTC
j_call: TRBJ1-1; v_call: TRBV6-1; d_call: TRBD1; cdr3_aa: CASSLQGAGNTEAFF; cdr3_nt: TGTGCCAGCAGTTTACAGGGGGCAGGGAACACTGAAGCTTTCTTT
j_call: TRBJ2-1; v_call: TRBV7-6; d_call: TRBD2; cdr3_aa: CASSPRTSGLYNEQFF; cdr3_nt: TGTGCCAGCAGCCCCCGGACTAGTGGTCTCTACAATGAGCAGTTCTTC
j_call: TRBJ2-5; v_call: TRBV30; d_call: TRBD2; cdr3_aa: CALNTGGETQYF; cdr3_nt: TGTGCCTTAAACACGGGGGGAGAGACCCAGTACTTC
j_call: TRBJ2-7; v_call: TRBV2; d_call: TRBD1; cdr3_aa: CASTIDRGQQYF; cdr3_nt: TGTGCCAGCACCATAGACAGGGGACAGCAGTACTTC
j_call: TRBJ1-4; v_call: TRBV15; d_call: NA; cdr3_aa: CATSARGTNEKLFF; cdr3_nt: TGTGCCACCAGCGCGAGGGGGACTAATGAAAAACTGTTTTTT
j_call: TRBJ1-1; v_call: TRBV28; d_call: NA; cdr3_aa: CASSLPSGQLEAFF; cdr3_nt: TGTGCCAGCAGTCTCCCTTCTGGACAGCTTGAAGCTTTCTTT
j_call: TRBJ1-3; v_call: TRBV7-7; d_call: NA; cdr3_aa: CASSPQGSGNTIYF; cdr3_nt: TGTGCCAGCAGCCCACAGGGTTCTGGAAACACCATATATTTT
j_call: TRBJ1-4; v_call: TRBV5-1; d_call: TRBD1; cdr3_aa: CASSLDVTGIGTGFF; cdr3_nt: TGCGCCAGCAGCTTGGATGTGACAGGGATAGGGACAGGTTTTTTT
j_call: TRBJ2-7; v_call: TRBV11-2; d_call: NA; cdr3_aa: CASSGGAGGVYEQYF; cdr3_nt: TGTGCCAGCAGTGGGGGGGCAGGGGGCGTTTACGAGCAGTACTTC
j_call: TRBJ2-7; v_call: TRBV7-8; d_call: TRBD1; cdr3_aa: CASSPWTGTYEQYF; cdr3_nt: TGTGCCAGCAGCCCTTGGACAGGGACCTACGAGCAGTACTTC
j_call: TRBJ1-1; v_call: TRBV7-6; d_call: NA; cdr3_aa: CASSAGSGFSMNTEAFF; cdr3_nt: TGTGCCAGCAGCGCTGGGAGCGGCTTTTCCATGAACACTGAAGCTTTCTTT
j_call: TRBJ2-7; v_call: TRBV19; d_call: NA; cdr3_aa: CASSPRAGPSYEQYF; cdr3_nt: TGTGCCAGTAGTCCGAGGGCAGGTCCGTCCTACGAGCAGTACTTC
j_call: TRBJ2-7; v_call: TRBV28; d_call: TRBD2; cdr3_aa: CASYPSGLAGGGPYEQYF; cdr3_nt: TGTGCCAGCTATCCCTCGGGGCTAGCGGGAGGTGGACCCTACGAGCAGTACTTC
j_call: TRBJ2-2; v_call: TRBV27; d_call: TRBD1; cdr3_aa: CASMKTGGSTGELFF; cdr3_nt: TGTGCCAGCATGAAGACAGGGGGGTCCACCGGGGAGCTGTTTTTT
j_call: TRBJ2-5; v_call: TRBV10-3; d_call: NA; cdr3_aa: CAISEKGETQYF; cdr3_nt: TGTGCCATCAGTGAGAAGGGGGAGACCCAGTACTTC
j_call: TRBJ1-4; v_call: TRBV5-4; d_call: TRBD1; cdr3_aa: CASSLGQGATNEKLFF; cdr3_nt: TGTGCCAGCAGCCTTGGACAGGGGGCGACTAATGAAAAACTGTTTTTT